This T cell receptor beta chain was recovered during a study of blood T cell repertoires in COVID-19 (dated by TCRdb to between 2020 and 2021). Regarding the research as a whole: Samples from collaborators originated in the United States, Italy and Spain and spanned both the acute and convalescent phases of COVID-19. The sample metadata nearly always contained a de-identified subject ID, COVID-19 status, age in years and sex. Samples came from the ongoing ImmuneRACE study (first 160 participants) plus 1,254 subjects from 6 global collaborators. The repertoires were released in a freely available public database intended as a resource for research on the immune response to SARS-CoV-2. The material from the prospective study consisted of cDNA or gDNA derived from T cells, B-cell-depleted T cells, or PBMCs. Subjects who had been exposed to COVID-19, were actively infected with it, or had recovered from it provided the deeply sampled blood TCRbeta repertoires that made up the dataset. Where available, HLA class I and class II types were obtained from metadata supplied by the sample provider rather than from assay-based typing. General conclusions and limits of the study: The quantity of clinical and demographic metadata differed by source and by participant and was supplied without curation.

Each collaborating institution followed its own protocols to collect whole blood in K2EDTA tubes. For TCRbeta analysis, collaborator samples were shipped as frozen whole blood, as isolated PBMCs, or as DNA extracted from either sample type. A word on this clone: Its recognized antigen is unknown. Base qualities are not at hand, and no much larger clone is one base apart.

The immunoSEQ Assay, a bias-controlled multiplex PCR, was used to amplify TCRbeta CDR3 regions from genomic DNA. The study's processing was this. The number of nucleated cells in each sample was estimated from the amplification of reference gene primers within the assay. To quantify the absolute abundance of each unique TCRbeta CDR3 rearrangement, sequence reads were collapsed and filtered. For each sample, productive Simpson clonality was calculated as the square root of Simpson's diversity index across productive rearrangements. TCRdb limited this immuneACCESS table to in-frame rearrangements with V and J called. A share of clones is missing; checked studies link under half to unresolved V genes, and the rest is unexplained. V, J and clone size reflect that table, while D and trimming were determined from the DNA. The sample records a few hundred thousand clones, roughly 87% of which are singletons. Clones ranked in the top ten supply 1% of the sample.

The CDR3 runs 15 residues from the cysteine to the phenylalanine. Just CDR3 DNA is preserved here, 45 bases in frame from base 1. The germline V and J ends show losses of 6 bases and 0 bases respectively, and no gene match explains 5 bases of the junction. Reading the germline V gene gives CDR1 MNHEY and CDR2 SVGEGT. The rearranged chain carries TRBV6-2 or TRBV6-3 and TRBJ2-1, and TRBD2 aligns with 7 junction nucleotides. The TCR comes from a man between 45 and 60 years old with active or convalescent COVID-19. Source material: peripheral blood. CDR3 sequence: CASSPRGDSYNEQFF. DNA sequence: TGTGCCAGCAGCCCACGGGGGGACTCCTACAATGAGCAGTTCTTC.